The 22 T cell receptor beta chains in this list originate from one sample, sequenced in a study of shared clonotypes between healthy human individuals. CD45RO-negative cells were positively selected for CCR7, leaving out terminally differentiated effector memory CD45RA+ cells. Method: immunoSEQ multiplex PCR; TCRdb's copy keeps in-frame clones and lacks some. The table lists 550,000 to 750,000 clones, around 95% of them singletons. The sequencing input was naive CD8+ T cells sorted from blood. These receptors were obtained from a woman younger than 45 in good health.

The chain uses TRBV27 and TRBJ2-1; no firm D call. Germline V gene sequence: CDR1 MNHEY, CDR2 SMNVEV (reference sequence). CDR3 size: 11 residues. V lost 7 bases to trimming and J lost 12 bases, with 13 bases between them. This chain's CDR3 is CASTWGRTQFF. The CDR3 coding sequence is TGTGCCAGCACGTGGGGAAGGACGCAGTTCTTC.

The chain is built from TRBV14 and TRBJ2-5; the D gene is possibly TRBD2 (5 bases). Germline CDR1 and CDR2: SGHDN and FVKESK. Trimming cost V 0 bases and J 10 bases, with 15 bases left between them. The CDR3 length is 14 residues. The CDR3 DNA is TGTGCCAGCAGCCAAGAAATAGCGAGTTTGGTCCAGTACTTC. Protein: CASSQEIASLVQYF.

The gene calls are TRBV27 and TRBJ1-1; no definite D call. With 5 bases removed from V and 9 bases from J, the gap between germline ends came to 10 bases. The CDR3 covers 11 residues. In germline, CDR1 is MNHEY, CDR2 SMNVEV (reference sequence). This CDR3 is CASSGRAQAFF. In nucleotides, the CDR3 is TGTGCCAGCAGTGGCCGGGCCCAAGCTTTCTTT.

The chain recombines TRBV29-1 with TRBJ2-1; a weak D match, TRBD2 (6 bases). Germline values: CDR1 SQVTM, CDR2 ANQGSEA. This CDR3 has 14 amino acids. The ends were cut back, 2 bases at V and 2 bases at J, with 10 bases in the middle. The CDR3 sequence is CSVETGATYNEQFF. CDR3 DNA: TGCAGCGTTGAAACGGGAGCCACCTACAATGAGCAGTTCTTC.

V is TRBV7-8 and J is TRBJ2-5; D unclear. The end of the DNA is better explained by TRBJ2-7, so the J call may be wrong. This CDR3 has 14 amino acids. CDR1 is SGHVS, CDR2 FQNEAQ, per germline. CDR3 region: CASSLGPSWYEQYF. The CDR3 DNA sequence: TGTGCCAGCAGCTTAGGGCCTAGTTGGTACGAGCAGTACTTC.

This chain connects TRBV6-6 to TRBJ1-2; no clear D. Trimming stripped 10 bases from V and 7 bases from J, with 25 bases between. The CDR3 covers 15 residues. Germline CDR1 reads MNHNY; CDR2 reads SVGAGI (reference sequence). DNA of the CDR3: TGTGCCACGCTAGCGGCAGAAGGGCCCAAGGCTGGCTACACCTTC. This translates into CATLAAEGPKAGYTF.

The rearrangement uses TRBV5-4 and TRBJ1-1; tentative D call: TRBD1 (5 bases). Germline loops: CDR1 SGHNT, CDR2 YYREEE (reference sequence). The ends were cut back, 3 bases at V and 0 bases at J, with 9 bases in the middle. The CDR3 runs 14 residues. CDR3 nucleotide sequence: TGTGCCAGCAGCTGGGGGAATATGAACACTGAAGCTTTCTTT. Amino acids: CASSWGNMNTEAFF.

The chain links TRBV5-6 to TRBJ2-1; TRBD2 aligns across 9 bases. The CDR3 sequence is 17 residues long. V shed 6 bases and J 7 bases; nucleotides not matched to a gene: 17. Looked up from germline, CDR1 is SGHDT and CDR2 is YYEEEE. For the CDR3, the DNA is TGTGCCAGCACCGGGGGGGCGGCTAGCGGGGAGGTTAATGAGCAGTTCTTC. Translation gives CASTGGAASGEVNEQFF. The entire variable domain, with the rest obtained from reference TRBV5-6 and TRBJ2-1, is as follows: DAGVTQSPTHLIKTRGQQVTLRCSPKSGHDTVSWYQQALGQGPQFIFQYYEEEERQRGNFPDRFSGHQFPNYSSELNVNALLLGDSALYLCASTGGAASGEVNEQFFGPGTRLTVL.

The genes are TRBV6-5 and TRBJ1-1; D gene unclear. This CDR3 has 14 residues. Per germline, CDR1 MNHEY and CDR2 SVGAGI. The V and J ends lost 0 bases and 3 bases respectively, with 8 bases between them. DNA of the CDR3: TGTGCCAGCAGTTACTCCTCTTGGGACACTGAAGCTTTCTTT. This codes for CASSYSSWDTEAFF.

The CDR3 nucleotides are TGTGCCAGCAGCTTAGACTCGGGGACAGGGAAGTATGGCTACACCTTC. This encodes CASSLDSGTGKYGYTF. V and J are TRBV7-9 and TRBJ1-2; 9 nucleotides agree with TRBD1. Germline loops: CDR1 SEHNR, CDR2 FQNEAQ (reference sequence). CDR3 length: 16 residues. V lost 1 base, J lost 5 bases, and 8 bases stayed unmatched.

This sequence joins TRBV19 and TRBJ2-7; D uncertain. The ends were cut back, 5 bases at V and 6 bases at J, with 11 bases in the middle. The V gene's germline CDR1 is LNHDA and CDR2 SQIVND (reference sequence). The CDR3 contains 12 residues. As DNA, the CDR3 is TGTGCCAGTAGTGCCCGGTGGGGCGAGCAGTACTTC. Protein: CASSARWGEQYF.

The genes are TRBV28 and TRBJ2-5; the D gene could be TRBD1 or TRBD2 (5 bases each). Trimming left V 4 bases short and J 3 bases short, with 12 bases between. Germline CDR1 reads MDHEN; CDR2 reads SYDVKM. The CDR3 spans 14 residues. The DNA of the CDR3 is TGTGCCAGCAGTTCGACCGGGACGGAAGAGACCCAGTACTTC. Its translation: CASSSTGTEETQYF.

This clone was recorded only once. CDR3 region: CASSISLGTGSGNEQFF. CDR3 DNA sequence: TGTGCCAGTAGTATTAGTCTCGGGACAGGGTCGGGTAATGAGCAGTTCTTC. The rearrangement links TRBV19 to TRBJ2-1; TRBD1 matches 9 bases. Germline assignment: CDR1 LNHDA and CDR2 SQIVND (reference sequence). V was pared by 3 bases and J by 7 bases, with 13 bases of the junction left unmatched. The CDR3 totals 17 residues.

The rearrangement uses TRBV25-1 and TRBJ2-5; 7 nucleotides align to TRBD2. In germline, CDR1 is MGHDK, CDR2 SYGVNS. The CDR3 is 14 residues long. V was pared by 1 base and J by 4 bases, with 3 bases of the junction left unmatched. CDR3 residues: CASSEWEGPETQYF. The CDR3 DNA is TGTGCCAGCAGTGAATGGGAGGGCCCAGAGACCCAGTACTTC.

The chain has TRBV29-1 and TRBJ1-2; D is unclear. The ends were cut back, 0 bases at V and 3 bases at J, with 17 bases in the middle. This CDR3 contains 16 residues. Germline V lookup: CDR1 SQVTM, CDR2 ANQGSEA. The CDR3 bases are TGCAGCGTTGAAGACGTGGGATACAGAAAGGACTATGGCTACACCTTC. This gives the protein CSVEDVGYRKDYGYTF.

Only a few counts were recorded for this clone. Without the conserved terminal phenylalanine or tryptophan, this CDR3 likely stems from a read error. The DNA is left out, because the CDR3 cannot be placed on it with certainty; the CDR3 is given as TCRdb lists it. CDR3 region: CASSLAGTLRRSY. This chain joins TRBV5-4 and TRBJ1-1; the table gives TRBD1 as D, unverified against the DNA. The CDR3 is 13 amino acids long, termini counted. From germline, CDR1 is SGHNT and CDR2 YYREEE (reference sequence).

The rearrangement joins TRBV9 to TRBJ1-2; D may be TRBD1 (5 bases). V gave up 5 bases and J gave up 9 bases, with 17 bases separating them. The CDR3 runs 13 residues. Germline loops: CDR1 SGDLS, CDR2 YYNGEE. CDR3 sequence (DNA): TGTGCCAGCAGTGGGGGTTCCTTGATGAGCTACACCTTC. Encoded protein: CASSGGSLMSYTF.

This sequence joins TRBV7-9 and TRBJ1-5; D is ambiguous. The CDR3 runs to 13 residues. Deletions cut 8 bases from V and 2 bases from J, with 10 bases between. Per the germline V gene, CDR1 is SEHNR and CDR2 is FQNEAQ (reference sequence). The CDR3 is CASGTQGNQPQHF. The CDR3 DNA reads TGTGCCAGCGGCACTCAGGGCAATCAGCCCCAGCATTTT.

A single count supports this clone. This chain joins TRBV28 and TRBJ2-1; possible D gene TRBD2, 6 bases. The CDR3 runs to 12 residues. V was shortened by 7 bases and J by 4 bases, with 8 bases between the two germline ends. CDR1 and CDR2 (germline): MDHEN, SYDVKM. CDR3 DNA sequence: TGTGCCAGCACCGGGGGATACAATGAGCAGTTCTTC. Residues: CASTGGYNEQFF.

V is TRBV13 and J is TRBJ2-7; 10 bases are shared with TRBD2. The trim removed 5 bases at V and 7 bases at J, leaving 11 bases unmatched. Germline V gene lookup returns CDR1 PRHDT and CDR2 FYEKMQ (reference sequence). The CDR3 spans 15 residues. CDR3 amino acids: CASSTAGGLPGEQYF. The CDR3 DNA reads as TGTGCCAGCAGCACAGCGGGAGGGCTTCCTGGTGAGCAGTACTTC. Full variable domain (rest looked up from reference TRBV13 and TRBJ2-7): AAGVIQSPRHLIKEKRETATLKCYPIPRHDTVYWYQQGPGQDPQFLISFYEKMQSDKGSIPDRFSAQQFSDYHSELNMSSLELGDSALYFCASSTAGGLPGEQYFGPGTRLTVT.

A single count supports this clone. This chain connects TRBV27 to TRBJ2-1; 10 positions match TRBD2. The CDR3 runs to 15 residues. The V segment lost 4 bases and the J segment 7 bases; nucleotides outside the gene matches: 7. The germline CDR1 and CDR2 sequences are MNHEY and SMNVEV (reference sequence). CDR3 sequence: CASSSPTSGINEQFF. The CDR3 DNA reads TGTGCCAGCAGTTCCCCCACTAGCGGGATAAATGAGCAGTTCTTC.

CDR3 DNA sequence: TGTGCCAGTAGTATGGGAGTTAGCGGGAGGGCCTATGAGCAGTTCTTC. Its translation: CASSMGVSGRAYEQFF. The chain joins TRBV19 to TRBJ2-1; TRBD2 agrees at 11 bases. This CDR3 comprises 16 residues. Looked up from germline, CDR1 is LNHDA and CDR2 is SQIVND (reference sequence). V lost 3 bases to trimming and J lost 8 bases; unmatched junction nucleotides: 9.